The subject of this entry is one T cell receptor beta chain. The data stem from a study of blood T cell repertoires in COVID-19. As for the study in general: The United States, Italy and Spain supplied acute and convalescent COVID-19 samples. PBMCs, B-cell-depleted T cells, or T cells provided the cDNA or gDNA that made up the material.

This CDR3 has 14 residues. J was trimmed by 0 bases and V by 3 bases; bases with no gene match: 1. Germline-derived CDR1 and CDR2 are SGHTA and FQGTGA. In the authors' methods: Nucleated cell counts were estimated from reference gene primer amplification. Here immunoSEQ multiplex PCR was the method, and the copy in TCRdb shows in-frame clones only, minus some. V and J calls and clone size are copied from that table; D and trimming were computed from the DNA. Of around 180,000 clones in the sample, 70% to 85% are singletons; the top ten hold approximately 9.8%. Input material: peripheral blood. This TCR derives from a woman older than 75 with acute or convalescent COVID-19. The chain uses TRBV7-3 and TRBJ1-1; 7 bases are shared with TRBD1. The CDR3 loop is CASSFDRVNTEAFF. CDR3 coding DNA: TGTGCCAGCAGCTTCGACAGGGTGAACACTGAAGCTTTCTTT.